This TCR beta chain was recorded in a study of blood T cells in healthy people across ages. Study-wide findings and caveats: It was the long-lived donors that had more naive CD4+ cells and higher diversity than aged donors.

Per germline, CDR1 KGHSH and CDR2 LQKENI. This CDR3 contains 16 residues. Between the trimmed V and J ends, which lost 0 bases and 0 bases, there was a span of 9 bases. Together with a sample-barcoded 5' primer, a J-beta primer mix was included in a second PCR lasting about 7 to 12 cycles. With 12 random nucleotides, a template-switch adaptor tagged each individual cDNA molecule. TCRdb recomputed calls from the 5' RACE reads with MiXCR, one row per CDR3 protein. The repertoire holds about 780,000 distinct CDR3 sequences, with about half as singletons. Ten or more counts support this clonotype. Its antigen remains unidentified.

The sequence was collected from a man older than 75 in good health. Material: blood. V usage is TRBV18 and J usage is TRBJ2-1; TRBD2 might be the D (6 bases). The CDR3 DNA reads as TGTGCCAGCTCACCACCCGGCGGGATCTCCTACAATGAGCAGTTCTTC. Its translation is CASSPPGGISYNEQFF.